This paragraph reports one TCR beta chain. This receptor's antigen is unknown. This likely comes from a read error, as the CDR3 has no conserved phenylalanine or tryptophan at its end. It is unclear where the CDR3 begins or ends on the DNA, so no DNA is shown, and the CDR3 is as TCRdb lists it. The immunoSEQ Assay, a bias-controlled multiplex PCR, was used to amplify TCRbeta CDR3 regions from genomic DNA. For the original study's pipeline: The number of nucleated cells in each sample was estimated from the amplification of reference gene primers within the assay. To quantify the absolute abundance of each unique TCRbeta CDR3 rearrangement, sequence reads were collapsed and filtered. Productive Simpson clonality was computed per sample as the square root of Simpson's diversity index over productive rearrangements. Not all clones reach the TCRdb copy of this immuneACCESS table, which keeps in-frame sequences only. Checked studies attribute under half of the gap to unresolved V genes and leave the rest unexplained. V and J calls and clone size are copied from that table; D and trimming were computed from the DNA. The table for this sample lists about 55,000 clones; roughly 85% of them were counted only once. The ten top clones hold 10% to 15% of the sample.

This entry belongs to a study of blood T cell repertoires in COVID-19 (dated by TCRdb to 2018 to 2020). Regarding the complete study: The collaborator samples originated in the United States, Italy and Spain and spanned the acute and convalescent phases of COVID-19. Subjects who had been exposed to COVID-19, were actively infected with it, or had recovered from it provided the deeply sampled blood TCRbeta repertoires that made up the dataset. Where available, HLA class I and class II types were obtained from metadata supplied by the sample provider rather than from assay-based typing. Nearly every sample came with metadata listing a de-identified subject ID, COVID-19 status, age in years and sex. The repertoires were released in a freely available public database meant as a resource for research on the immune response to SARS-CoV-2. The prospective study material was composed of cDNA or gDNA derived from T cells, B-cell-depleted T cells, or PBMCs. The samples were drawn from two sources: the first 160 participants of the ongoing ImmuneRACE study, and 1,200 or so subjects contributed by 6 global collaborators. Overall study results and their limits: How much clinical and demographic metadata was included differed by source and by participant, and the metadata was provided uncurated.

The collaborating institutions used their own protocols to collect whole blood in K2EDTA tubes. For TCRbeta analysis, collaborator samples were shipped as frozen whole blood, as isolated PBMCs, or as DNA extracted from either sample type. This TCR was sampled from a human donor in a cohort sampled during active COVID-19. Sequencing used peripheral blood.

CDR3 loop: CASSEGPPASGRH. The chain is made from TRBV6-1 and TRBJ2-7; the DNA was not compared with TRBD2, the D call given in the table. In the germline V gene, CDR1 corresponds to MNHNS and CDR2 to SASEGT. The CDR3 is 13 residues long, counting both termini.